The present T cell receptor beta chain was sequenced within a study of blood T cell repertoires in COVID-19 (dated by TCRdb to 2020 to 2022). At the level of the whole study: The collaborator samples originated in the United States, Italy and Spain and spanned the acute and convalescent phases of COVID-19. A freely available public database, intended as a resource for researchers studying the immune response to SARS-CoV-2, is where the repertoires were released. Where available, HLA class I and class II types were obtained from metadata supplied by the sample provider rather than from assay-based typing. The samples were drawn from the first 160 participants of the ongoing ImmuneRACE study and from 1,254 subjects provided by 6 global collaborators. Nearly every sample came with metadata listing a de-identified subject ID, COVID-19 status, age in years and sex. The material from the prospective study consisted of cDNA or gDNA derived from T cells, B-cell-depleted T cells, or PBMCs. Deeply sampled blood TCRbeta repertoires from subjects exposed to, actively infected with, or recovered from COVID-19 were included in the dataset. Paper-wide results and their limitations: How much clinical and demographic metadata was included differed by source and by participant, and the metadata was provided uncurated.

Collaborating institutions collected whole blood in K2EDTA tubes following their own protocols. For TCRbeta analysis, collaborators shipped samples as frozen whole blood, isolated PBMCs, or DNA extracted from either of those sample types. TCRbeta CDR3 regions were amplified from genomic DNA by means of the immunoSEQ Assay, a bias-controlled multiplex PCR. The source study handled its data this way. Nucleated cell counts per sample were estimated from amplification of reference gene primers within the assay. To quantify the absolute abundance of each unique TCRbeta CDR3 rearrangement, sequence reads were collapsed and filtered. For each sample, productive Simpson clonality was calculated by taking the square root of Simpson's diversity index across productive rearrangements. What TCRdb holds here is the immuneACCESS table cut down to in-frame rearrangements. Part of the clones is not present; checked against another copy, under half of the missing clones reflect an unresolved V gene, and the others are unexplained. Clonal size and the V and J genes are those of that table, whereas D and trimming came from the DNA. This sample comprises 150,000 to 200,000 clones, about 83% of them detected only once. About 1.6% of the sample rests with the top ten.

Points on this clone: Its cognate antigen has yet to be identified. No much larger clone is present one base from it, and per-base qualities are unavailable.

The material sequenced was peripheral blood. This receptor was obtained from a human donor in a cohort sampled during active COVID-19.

The CDR3 protein is CASSMPTGNSGANVLTF. The bases are TGTGCCAGTAGTATGCCGACAGGGAACTCTGGGGCCAACGTCCTGACTTTC. The V and J segments used are TRBV19 and TRBJ2-6; the central 7 bases match TRBD1. V and J are trimmed by 3 bases and 0 bases, and the gene matches miss 5 bases of the junction. For CDR1 and CDR2, the germline V gene (reference sequence) lists LNHDA and SQIVND. From its cysteine to its phenylalanine, the CDR3 spans 17 amino acids. Just the 51-base CDR3 DNA is kept, in frame starting at base 1.